This T cell receptor beta chain was documented in a study of blood T cell repertoires in COVID-19 (dated by TCRdb to the early 2020s). For the wider study: Samples covering the acute and convalescent phases of COVID-19 were provided by collaborators in the United States, Italy and Spain. The prospective study material was composed of cDNA or gDNA derived from T cells, B-cell-depleted T cells, or PBMCs. Subjects who had been exposed to COVID-19, were actively infected with it, or had recovered from it provided the deeply sampled blood TCRbeta repertoires that made up the dataset. The repertoires were made available in a free public database intended to serve as a resource for research on the immune response to SARS-CoV-2. The samples were drawn from the first 160 participants of the ongoing ImmuneRACE study and from 1,200 or so subjects provided by 6 global collaborators. Nearly every sample came with metadata listing a de-identified subject ID, COVID-19 status, age in years and sex. Where HLA class I and class II types were available, the types were taken from metadata supplied by the sample provider, not from assay-based typing. General findings and caveats noted by the study authors: How much clinical and demographic metadata was included differed by source and by participant, and the metadata was provided uncurated.

Deletion took 2 bases off V and 5 bases off J, with a span of 6 bases between the germline ends. The CDR3 contains 11 residues, cysteine and phenylalanine counted. Only the CDR3 DNA is retained, 33 bases long and in frame from the first base. Via the germline V gene, CDR1 is SQVTM and CDR2 ANQGSEA. The collaborating institutions used their own protocols to collect whole blood in K2EDTA tubes. Collaborator samples were shipped for TCRbeta analysis as frozen whole blood, isolated PBMCs, or DNA extracted from either sample type. About this clone: Its binding antigen is unknown. No much larger clone exists at a distance of one base, and base qualities are not known.

The immunoSEQ Assay, a bias-controlled multiplex PCR, was used to amplify TCRbeta CDR3 regions from genomic DNA. In the authors' own workflow: Nucleated cell counts per sample were estimated from amplification of reference gene primers within the assay. Sequence reads were collapsed and filtered to measure the absolute abundance of every unique TCRbeta CDR3 rearrangement. Productive Simpson clonality was computed per sample as the square root of Simpson's diversity index over productive rearrangements. TCRdb obtained this table from immuneACCESS and retained in-frame rearrangements with V and J assigned. These tables miss some clones; where compared with another copy, unresolved V genes account for less than half of the shortfall, and the remainder is unexplained. That table supplies the V and J calls and clone size; D and trimming were determined from the DNA. The sample table holds tens of thousands of clones, of which around 85% were seen once. The ten largest make up around 25% of the sample.

Sequenced input: peripheral blood. This TCR derives from a woman aged 80 or over with active or convalescent COVID-19. The chain is encoded by TRBV29-1 joined to TRBJ1-2, with the D gene not confidently named. The CDR3 sequence is CSVEIRYGYTF. The sequenced DNA is TGCAGCGTTGAAATCCGTTATGGCTACACCTTC.